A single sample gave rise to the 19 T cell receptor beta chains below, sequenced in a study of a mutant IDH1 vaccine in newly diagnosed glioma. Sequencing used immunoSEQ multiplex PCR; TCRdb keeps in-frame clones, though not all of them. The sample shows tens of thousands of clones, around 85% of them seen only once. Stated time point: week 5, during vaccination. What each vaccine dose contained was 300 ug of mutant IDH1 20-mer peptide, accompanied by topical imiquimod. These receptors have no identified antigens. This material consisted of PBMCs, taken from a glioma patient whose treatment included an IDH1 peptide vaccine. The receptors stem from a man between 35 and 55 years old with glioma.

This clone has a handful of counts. The chain's CDR3 is CASRSGPGTGELFF. DNA of the CDR3: TGTGCCAGCAGATCGGGTCCCGGCACCGGGGAGCTGTTTTTT. The chain links TRBV7-3 to TRBJ2-2; D is undetermined. Germline V gives CDR1 SGHTA, CDR2 FQGTGA. The germline V and J ends were trimmed by 6 bases and 4 bases, with 12 bases remaining between them. The CDR3 totals 14 residues.

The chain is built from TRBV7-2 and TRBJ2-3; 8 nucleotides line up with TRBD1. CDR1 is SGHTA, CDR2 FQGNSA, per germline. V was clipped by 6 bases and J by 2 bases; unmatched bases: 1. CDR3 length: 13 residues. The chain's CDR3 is CASRGQATDTQYF. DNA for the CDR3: TGTGCCAGCAGGGGACAGGCCACAGATACGCAGTATTTT.

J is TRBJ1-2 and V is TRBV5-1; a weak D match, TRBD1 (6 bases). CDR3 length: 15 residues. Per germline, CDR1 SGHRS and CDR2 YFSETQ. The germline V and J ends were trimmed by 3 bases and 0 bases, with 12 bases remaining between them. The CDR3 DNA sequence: TGCGCCAGCAGCTCCGCAGGGGACCCTAACTATGGCTACACCTTC. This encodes CASSSAGDPNYGYTF.

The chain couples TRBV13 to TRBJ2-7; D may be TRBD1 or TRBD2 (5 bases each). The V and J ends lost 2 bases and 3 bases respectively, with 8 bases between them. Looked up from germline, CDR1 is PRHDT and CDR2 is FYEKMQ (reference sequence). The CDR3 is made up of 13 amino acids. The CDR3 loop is CASSLWGFYEQYF. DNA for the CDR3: TGTGCCAGCAGCTTATGGGGGTTCTACGAGCAGTACTTC.

In DNA, the CDR3 is TGTGCCAGCATCCAGGGAGGGTTGGAGACCCAGTACTTC. Protein: CASIQGGLETQYF. This rearrangement joins TRBV5-8 to TRBJ2-5, with 7 bases that match TRBD2. CDR1 and CDR2 (germline): SGHTS, YDEGEE. The CDR3 covers 13 residues. Trimming took 6 bases from V and 5 from J; bases not matched to a gene: 7.

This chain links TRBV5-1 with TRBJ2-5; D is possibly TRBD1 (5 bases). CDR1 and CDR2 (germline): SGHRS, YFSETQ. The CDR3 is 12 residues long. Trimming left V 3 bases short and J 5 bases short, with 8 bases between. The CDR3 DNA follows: TGCGCCAGCAGCTCGCAGGGTGAGACCCAGTACTTC. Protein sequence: CASSSQGETQYF.

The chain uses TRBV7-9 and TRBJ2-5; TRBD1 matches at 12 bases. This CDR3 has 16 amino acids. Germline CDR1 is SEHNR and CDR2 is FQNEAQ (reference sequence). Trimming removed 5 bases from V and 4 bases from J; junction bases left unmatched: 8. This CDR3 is CASSTLGQGAAETQYF. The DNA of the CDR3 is TGTGCCAGCAGCACATTGGGACAGGGGGCCGCAGAGACCCAGTACTTC.

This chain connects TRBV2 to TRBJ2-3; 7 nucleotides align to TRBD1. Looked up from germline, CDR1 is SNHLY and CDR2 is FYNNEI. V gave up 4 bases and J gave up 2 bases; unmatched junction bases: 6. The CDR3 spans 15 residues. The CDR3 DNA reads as TGTGCCAGCAGTGCTCAGGGACAGATCACAGATACGCAGTATTTT. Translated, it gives CASSAQGQITDTQYF.

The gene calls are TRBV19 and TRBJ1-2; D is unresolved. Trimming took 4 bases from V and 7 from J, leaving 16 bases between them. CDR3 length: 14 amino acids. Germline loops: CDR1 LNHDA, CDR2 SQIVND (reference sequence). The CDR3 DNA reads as TGTGCCAGTAGTACCCACGGGCAGTCTGGTGGCTACACCTTC. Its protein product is CASSTHGQSGGYTF.

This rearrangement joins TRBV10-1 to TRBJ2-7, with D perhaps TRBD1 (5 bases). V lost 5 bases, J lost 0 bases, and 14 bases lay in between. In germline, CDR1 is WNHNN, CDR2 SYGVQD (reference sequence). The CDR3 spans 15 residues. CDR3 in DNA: TGCGCCAGCAGTAGGGGCCGGATCTACTCCTACGAGCAGTACTTC. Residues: CASSRGRIYSYEQYF.

The CDR3 sequence: CASRGNTEAFF. In DNA, the CDR3 is TGTGCCAGCAGGGGGAACACTGAAGCTTTCTTT. The V gene is TRBV25-1, the J gene TRBJ1-1, with no clear D. V gave up 6 bases and J gave up 1 base, with 3 bases separating them. The germline CDR1 and CDR2 sequences are MGHDK and SYGVNS. This CDR3 is built from 11 residues.

For the CDR3, the DNA is TGCGCCAGCAGCCCTACTAGCGGGACTTACTACGAGCAGTACTTC. This codes for CASSPTSGTYYEQYF. This rearrangement joins TRBV5-1 to TRBJ2-7; 10 nucleotides agree with TRBD2. V lost 4 bases, J lost 3 bases, and 7 bases stayed unmatched. The CDR3 runs to 15 residues. Looked up from germline, CDR1 is SGHRS and CDR2 is YFSETQ. Full variable domain (outside the CDR3, taken from reference TRBV5-1 and TRBJ2-7): KAGVTQTPRYLIKTRGQQVTLSCSPISGHRSVSWYQQTPGQGLQFLFEYFSETQRNKGNFPGRFSGRQFSNSRSEMNVSTLELGDSALYLCASSPTSGTYYEQYFGPGTRLTVT.

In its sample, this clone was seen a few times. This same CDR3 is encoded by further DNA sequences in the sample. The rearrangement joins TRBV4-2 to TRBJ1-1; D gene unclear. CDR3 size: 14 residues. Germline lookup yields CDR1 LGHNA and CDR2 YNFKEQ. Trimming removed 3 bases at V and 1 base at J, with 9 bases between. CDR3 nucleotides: TGTGCCAGCAGCCACGCTCGACAGAACACTGAAGCTTTCTTT. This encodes CASSHARQNTEAFF.

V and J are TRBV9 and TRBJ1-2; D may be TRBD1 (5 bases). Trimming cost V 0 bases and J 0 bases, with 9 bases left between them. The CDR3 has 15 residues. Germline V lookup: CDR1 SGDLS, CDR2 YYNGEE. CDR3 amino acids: CASSVDVTANYGYTF. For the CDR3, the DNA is TGTGCCAGCAGCGTAGACGTGACAGCTAACTATGGCTACACCTTC.

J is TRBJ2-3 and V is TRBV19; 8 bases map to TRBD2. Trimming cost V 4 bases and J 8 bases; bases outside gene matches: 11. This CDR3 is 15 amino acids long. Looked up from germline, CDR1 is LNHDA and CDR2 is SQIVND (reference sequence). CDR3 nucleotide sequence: TGTGCCAGTAGTACGGGACTAGGTGGACCTGGTACGCAGTATTTT. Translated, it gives CASSTGLGGPGTQYF. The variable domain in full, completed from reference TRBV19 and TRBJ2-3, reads DGGITQSPKYLFRKEGQNVTLSCEQNLNHDAMYWYRQDPGQGLRLIYYSQIVNDFQKGDIAEGYSVSREKKESFPLTVTSAQKNPTAFYLCASSTGLGGPGTQYFGPGTRLTVL.

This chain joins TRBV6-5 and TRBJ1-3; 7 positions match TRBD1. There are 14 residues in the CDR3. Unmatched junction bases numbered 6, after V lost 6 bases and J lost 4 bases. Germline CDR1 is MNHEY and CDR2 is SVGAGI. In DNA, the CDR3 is TGTGCCAGCAGGACCCAGGGGGGCGGAAACACCATATATTTT. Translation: CASRTQGGGNTIYF.

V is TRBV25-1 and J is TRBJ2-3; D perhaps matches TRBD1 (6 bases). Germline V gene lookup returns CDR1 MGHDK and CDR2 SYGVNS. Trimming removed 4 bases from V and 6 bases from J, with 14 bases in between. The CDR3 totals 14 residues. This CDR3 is CASSATGRSDTQYF. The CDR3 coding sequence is TGTGCCAGCAGTGCCACAGGGAGATCGGATACGCAGTATTTT. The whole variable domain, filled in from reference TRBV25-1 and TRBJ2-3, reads EADIYQTPRYLVIGTGKKITLECSQTMGHDKMYWYQQDPGMELHLIHYSYGVNSTEKGDLSSESTVSRIRTEHFPLTLESARPSHTSQYLCASSATGRSDTQYFGPGTRLTVL.

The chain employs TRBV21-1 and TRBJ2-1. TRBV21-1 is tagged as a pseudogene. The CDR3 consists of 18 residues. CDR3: CASSISLGVPCSYNEQFF. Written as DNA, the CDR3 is TGTGCCAGCAGCATCTCCCTTGGGGTTCCCTGCTCCTACAATGAGCAGTTCTTC.

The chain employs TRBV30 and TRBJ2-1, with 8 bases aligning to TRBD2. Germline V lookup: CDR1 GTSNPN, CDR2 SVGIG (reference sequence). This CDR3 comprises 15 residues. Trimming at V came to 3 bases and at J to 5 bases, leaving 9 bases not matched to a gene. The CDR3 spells CAWRLREGLNNEQFF. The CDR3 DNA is TGTGCCTGGAGACTTCGGGAGGGCCTGAACAATGAGCAGTTCTTC.